The rows below give T cell receptor beta chains drawn from one sample of a study of circulating CD8 cells and anti-PD-1 response in melanoma. One entry per CDR3 protein, called by TCRdb with MiXCR from the reads. The data hold some 670 distinct CDR3 sequences, with approximately 12% observed a single time. The sequencing used CD8+ T cells from PBMCs, collected at baseline or after one month of anti-PD-1 therapy (not recorded which). Every receptor here comes from a human donor with melanoma. CDR3s include the opening cysteine and the closing phenylalanine or tryptophan. Each record gives: V gene, J gene, D gene, clone size, CDR3 DNA, CDR3 protein. D genes are given only for firm matches. Rows may omit the clone size; those that give it use once, few, many or a size class.

V: TRBV6-2/TRBV6-3; J: TRBJ2-3; D: -; size: -; DNA: TGTGCCAGCAGTTACGGGCAGGGCCCAGATACGCAGTATTTT; CDR3: CASSYGQGPDTQYF
V: TRBV11-2; J: TRBJ2-1; D: TRBD1; size: hyperexpanded; DNA: TGTGCCAGCAGGACAGGGGGATACAATGAGCAGTTCTTC; CDR3: CASRTGGYNEQFF
V: TRBV27; J: TRBJ2-7; D: -; size: medium-sized; DNA: TGTGCCAGCAGTTTAGGACGGAGCTCCTACGAGCAGTACTTC; CDR3: CASSLGRSSYEQYF
V: TRBV19; J: TRBJ2-3; D: -; size: medium-sized; DNA: TGTGCCAGTAGTATAAGGGTTTGGGATACGCAGTATTTT; CDR3: CASSIRVWDTQYF
V: TRBV20-1; J: TRBJ2-3; D: TRBD2; size: -; DNA: TGCAGTGCTAGCATCATAGCGGGGGTCGGAGATACGCAGTATTTT; CDR3: CSASIIAGVGDTQYF
V: TRBV7-9; J: TRBJ1-4; D: -; size: -; DNA: TGTGCCAGCAGCCTTCCGGGCCCGGGGAATGAAAAACTGTTTTTT; CDR3: CASSLPGPGNEKLFF
V: TRBV2; J: TRBJ1-2; D: -; size: large; DNA: TGTGCCAGCAGCGGGGCTTACTCCTATGGCTACACCTTC; CDR3: CASSGAYSYGYTF
V: TRBV19; J: TRBJ2-7; D: TRBD1; size: large; DNA: TGTGCCAGTAGTATAGTATCGGCAGGGGGCTACGAGCAGTACTTC; CDR3: CASSIVSAGGYEQYF
V: TRBV5-4; J: TRBJ2-7; D: -; size: medium-sized; DNA: TGTGCCAGCAGCTTGGGGGGAAGCGAGCAGTACTTC; CDR3: CASSLGGSEQYF
V: TRBV29-1; J: TRBJ2-2; D: TRBD2; size: large; DNA: TGCAGCGGGACTAGCGGGGCCGGGGAGCTGTTTTTT; CDR3: CSGTSGAGELFF
V: TRBV27; J: TRBJ1-5; D: -; size: large; DNA: TGTGCCAGCAGTGAGCCGGGTCAGCCCCAGCATTTT; CDR3: CASSEPGQPQHF
V: TRBV5-6; J: TRBJ1-1; D: -; size: medium-sized; DNA: TGTGCCAGCCGATTCGCGGCGGGGGTGGACACTGAAGCTTTCTTT; CDR3: CASRFAAGVDTEAFF
V: TRBV6-2/TRBV6-3; J: TRBJ2-7; D: -; size: medium-sized; DNA: TGTGCCAGCACAGCTCGGGGCTACGAGCAGTACTTC; CDR3: CASTARGYEQYF
V: TRBV19; J: TRBJ1-6; D: -; size: large; DNA: TGTGCCAGTAGTCTACAGGTCCGGGCATATATGGATTCACCCCTCCACTTT; CDR3: CASSLQVRAYMDSPLHF
V: TRBV6-2/TRBV6-3; J: TRBJ1-1; D: -; size: medium-sized; DNA: TGTGCCAGCAGTTACGTGGAGAACACTGAAGCTTTCTTT; CDR3: CASSYVENTEAFF
V: TRBV12-5; J: TRBJ1-3; D: TRBD1; size: medium-sized; DNA: TGTGCTAGTGGGACAACCGGGACAGTGGAGGACACCATATATTTT; CDR3: CASGTTGTVEDTIYF